Shown below are 14 T cell receptor beta chains from a single sample sequenced in a study of response to subunit inactivated influenza vaccine. TCRdb independently ran MiXCR on the RT-PCR reads; one entry per CDR3 protein. The sample yields fewer than 400,000 distinct CDR3 sequences, 21% seen once. The sample here was PBMCs from blood, taken about 20 months after vaccination. Receptors were obtained from a man between 50 and 69 years old who received an inactivated influenza vaccine.

The genes are TRBV5-1 and TRBJ1-1; D is possibly TRBD1 (6 bases). This CDR3 spans 17 amino acids. With 5 bases removed from V and 2 bases from J, the gap between germline ends came to 22 bases. Per the germline V gene, CDR1 is SGHRS and CDR2 is YFSETQ. The CDR3 DNA follows: TGCGCCAGCAGTCCCCGGTGGGGGGGCCCCGTCAACACTGAAGCTTTCTTT. It is translated as CASSPRWGGPVNTEAFF. The complete variable domain, with remaining parts taken from reference TRBV5-1 and TRBJ1-1, reads KAGVTQTPRYLIKTRGQQVTLSCSPISGHRSVSWYQQTPGQGLQFLFEYFSETQRNKGNFPGRFSGRQFSNSRSEMNVSTLELGDSALYLCASSPRWGGPVNTEAFFGQGTRLTVV.

V usage is TRBV20-1 and J usage is TRBJ2-7; 8 nucleotides match TRBD2. CDR1 is DFQATT and CDR2 is SNEGSKA in the germline V gene (reference sequence). CDR3 length: 14 amino acids. Trimming took 0 bases from V and 4 from J; bases not matched to a gene: 5. The CDR3 region has the DNA TGCAGTGCTAGAGATGGTGGCGGGAGGTACGAGCAGTACTTC. Amino acid sequence: CSARDGGGRYEQYF.

The chain combines TRBV7-2 with TRBJ1-1; D call uncertain. Germline values: CDR1 SGHTA, CDR2 FQGNSA. The CDR3 length is 15 residues. V lost 4 bases and J lost 0, with 12 bases in between. The CDR3 nucleotides read TGTGCCAGCAGCTGGAGACAAGCTTTGAACACTGAAGCTTTCTTT. Protein product: CASSWRQALNTEAFF. The full variable domain, with the rest looked up from reference TRBV7-2 and TRBJ1-1, is GAGVSQSPSNKVTEKGKDVELRCDPISGHTALYWYRQSLGQGLEFLIYFQGNSAPDKSGLPSDRFSAERTGGSVSTLTIQRTQQEDSAVYLCASSWRQALNTEAFFGQGTRLTVV.

The J gene is TRBJ2-7, the V gene TRBV29-1, with a tentative D call TRBD1 (6 bases). Looked up from germline, CDR1 is SQVTM and CDR2 is ANQGSEA. The CDR3 totals 13 residues. Trimming left V 7 bases short and J 7 bases short, with 20 bases between. Written as DNA, the CDR3 is TGCAGCGCTGGCGCTACAGGGTACGGGGAGCAGTACTTC. Protein product: CSAGATGYGEQYF.

This clonotype was counted only a few times. The V and J genes are TRBV6-1 and TRBJ1-6; TRBD1 is a possible D gene (5 bases). With 6 bases removed from V and 8 bases from J, the gap between germline ends came to 14 bases. The CDR3 loop spans 14 amino acids. Germline V gene data show CDR1 as MNHNS and CDR2 as SASEGT. The CDR3 protein is CASSRQLIDSPLHF. The CDR3, as DNA: TGTGCCAGCAGCCGACAGCTGATTGATTCACCCCTCCACTTT.

This clonotype has more than one count but fewer than ten. The rearrangement uses TRBV9 and TRBJ1-6; no reliable D call. The V and J ends lost 0 bases and 7 bases respectively, with 11 bases between them. The germline V gene has CDR1 SGDLS and CDR2 YYNGEE. CDR3 length: 15 amino acids. In nucleotides, the CDR3 is TGTGCCAGCAGCGTAGAACCGGGCCCGAATTCACCCCTCCACTTT. Translated, it gives CASSVEPGPNSPLHF.

The table lists this clonotype with many counts. V usage is TRBV7-9 and J usage is TRBJ1-6; no firm D call. This CDR3 has 13 residues. Trimming removed 5 bases from V and 7 bases from J, with 9 bases in between. The V gene's germline CDR1 is SEHNR and CDR2 FQNEAQ (reference sequence). The CDR3 DNA is TGTGCCAGCAGCCTTACGGAGAATTCACCCCTCCACTTT. Translation gives CASSLTENSPLHF.

Ten or more counts support this clonotype. The chain is built from TRBV12-3 or TRBV12-4 and TRBJ1-2, with D unresolved. V was pared by 10 bases and J by 8 bases, with 17 bases between. CDR3 size: 12 residues. The CDR3 DNA sequence: TGTGCCATCCGCTCGGTCGGGGAGGGCTACACCTTC. Translated, it gives CAIRSVGEGYTF.

J is TRBJ2-3 and V is TRBV4-1; D perhaps matches TRBD2 (6 bases). The CDR3 consists of 15 residues. V was shortened by 0 bases and J by 6 bases, with 13 bases between the two germline ends. From germline, CDR1 is MGHRA and CDR2 YSYEKL. The CDR3 reads CASSQEGRRVDTQYF. DNA of the CDR3: TGCGCCAGCAGCCAAGAAGGACGGAGGGTGGATACGCAGTATTTT.

In this sample, this clonotype turned up a few times. This chain joins TRBV7-2 and TRBJ1-2; the match to TRBD1 covers 8 bases. Germline CDR1 reads SGHTA; CDR2 reads FQGNSA. V was pared by 2 bases and J by 4 bases, with 3 bases of the junction left unmatched. The CDR3 sequence is 14 residues long. As DNA, the CDR3 is TGTGCCAGCAGCTTAACCACAGGGGGCTATGGCTACACCTTC. Residues: CASSLTTGGYGYTF.

The V and J genes are TRBV20-1 and TRBJ2-5; the D gene could be TRBD1 or TRBD2 (5 bases each). This CDR3 region has 13 residues. Deletions cut 6 bases from V and 3 bases from J, with 14 bases between. Germline loops: CDR1 DFQATT, CDR2 SNEGSKA (reference sequence). In DNA form, the CDR3 reads TGCAGTGCGATCGCCGGGACCGAAGAGACCCAGTACTTC. It is translated as CSAIAGTEETQYF.

The rearrangement uses TRBV20-1 and TRBJ2-2, with D unresolved. The ends were cut back, 3 bases at V and 0 bases at J, with 8 bases in the middle. The germline V gene encodes CDR1 DFQATT and CDR2 SNEGSKA (reference sequence). This CDR3 has 14 residues. CDR3 coding DNA: TGCAGTGCTAGCTCCCCCTCGAACACCGGGGAGCTGTTTTTT. This sequence encodes CSASSPSNTGELFF.

J is TRBJ1-1 and V is TRBV10-2, with D perhaps matching TRBD1 (5 bases). Germline V lookup: CDR1 WSHSY, CDR2 SAAADI. CDR3 length: 12 amino acids. Trimming pared 4 bases from V and 6 bases from J, leaving 9 bases between. CDR3 in amino acids: CASSGRGPEAFF. The CDR3 coding sequence is TGCGCCAGCAGTGGTCGGGGCCCTGAAGCTTTCTTT.

V usage is TRBV19 and J usage is TRBJ2-7, with D unclear. This CDR3 has 13 residues. Germline loops: CDR1 LNHDA, CDR2 SQIVND (reference sequence). Trimming removed 4 bases from V and 5 bases from J, with 12 bases in between. The CDR3 DNA reads as TGTGCCAGTAGTACCGGACGGCCTAACGAGCAGTACTTC. Translating it yields CASSTGRPNEQYF. The whole variable domain, remainder taken from reference TRBV19 and TRBJ2-7, is DGGITQSPKYLFRKEGQNVTLSCEQNLNHDAMYWYRQDPGQGLRLIYYSQIVNDFQKGDIAEGYSVSREKKESFPLTVTSAQKNPTAFYLCASSTGRPNEQYFGPGTRLTVT.